This T cell receptor (beta chain) is from a study of T cells in Graves' hyperthyroidism and ophthalmopathy. Study-level information: Peripheral blood specimens were obtained at initial diagnosis, prior to any treatment.

This CDR3 is built from 12 residues. Trimming left V 7 bases short and J 6 bases short, with 13 bases between. The germline V gene has CDR1 SGHDT and CDR2 YYEEEE. General study results and limits: Blood samples included most of the expanded thyroid clonotypes exceeding 0.001. The authors' 13 V-J model separated ophthalmopathy from stable hyperthyroidism.

Amplified TCR beta CDR3 regions came from RNA transcripts. First-round RT-PCR with HTBI primers amplified the TCR CDR3 region. In TCRdb, the multiplex PCR reads were re-called with MiXCR into one record per CDR3 protein. Here the sample spans some 490,000 distinct CDR3 sequences, approximately 22% being singletons. This clonotype was seen at least ten times. Its cognate antigen is unknown. Diagnoses rested on clinical symptoms, serum thyroxine and TRAb, thyroid ultrasound and orbital computed tomography. The material sequenced was blood. The TCR comes from a woman aged 70-85 years with Graves' ophthalmopathy. The genes are TRBV5-6 and TRBJ1-1, with D unresolved. In DNA form, the CDR3 reads TGTGCCAGCTCGTTGGTGAGGGCTGAAGCTTTCTTT. Translation: CASSLVRAEAFF.